This T cell receptor beta chain was recovered during a study of post-analysis software for immune sequencing data. Background on the study: The disease courses spanned relapsing-remitting, secondary progressive and progressive-relapsing forms of multiple sclerosis.

V was pared by 1 base and J by 9 bases, with 10 bases of the junction left unmatched. The length of the CDR3 is 16 residues. The study, taken as a whole, reports: Controls had lower frequencies than patients of five TRBV segments, which included TRBV5-6, TRBV5-1 and TRBV20-1. Under F measure analysis, samples from one preparation batch co-clustered strongly.

Unique molecular identifiers had been added to the TCR beta cDNA libraries. The authors obtained roughly 0.5 million cDNA molecules from approximately 1 to 10 million T cells. MiXCR, run by TCRdb on the PCR reads, gives a single entry per CDR3 protein. Counted here are more than 350,000 distinct CDR3 sequences, less than 40% occurring once; the ten biggest clones make up approximately 7.7%. As for this clonotype: Its antigen is still unknown.

The receptor was derived from a girl aged 2 to 9 with multiple sclerosis. The sequenced material came from blood. The chain uses TRBV12-3 or TRBV12-4 and TRBJ2-4; 9 positions agree with TRBD2. CDR3 in amino acids: CASSLVGLAGTGIQYF. DNA for the CDR3: TGTGCCAGCAGTTTAGTTGGTCTAGCGGGAACCGGCATTCAGTACTTC.